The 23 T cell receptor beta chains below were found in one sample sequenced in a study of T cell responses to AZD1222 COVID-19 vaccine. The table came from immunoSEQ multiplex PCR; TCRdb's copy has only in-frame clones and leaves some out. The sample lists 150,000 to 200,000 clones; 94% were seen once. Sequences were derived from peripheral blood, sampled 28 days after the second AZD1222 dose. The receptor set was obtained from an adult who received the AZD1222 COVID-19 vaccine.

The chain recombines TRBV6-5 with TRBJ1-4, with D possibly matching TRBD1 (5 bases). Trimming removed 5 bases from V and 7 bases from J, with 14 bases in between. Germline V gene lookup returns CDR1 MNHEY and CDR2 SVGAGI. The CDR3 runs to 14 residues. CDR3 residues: CASSPGGDREKLFF. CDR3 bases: TGTGCCAGCAGTCCCGGGGGGGACCGTGAAAAACTGTTTTTT.

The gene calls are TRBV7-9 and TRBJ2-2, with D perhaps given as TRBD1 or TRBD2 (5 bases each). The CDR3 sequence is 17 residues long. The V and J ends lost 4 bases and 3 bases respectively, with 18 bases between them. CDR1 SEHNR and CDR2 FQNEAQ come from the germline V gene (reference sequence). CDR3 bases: TGTGCCAGCAGCTCAACACCGGGGCAGGGCGACACCGGGGAGCTGTTTTTT. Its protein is CASSSTPGQGDTGELFF.

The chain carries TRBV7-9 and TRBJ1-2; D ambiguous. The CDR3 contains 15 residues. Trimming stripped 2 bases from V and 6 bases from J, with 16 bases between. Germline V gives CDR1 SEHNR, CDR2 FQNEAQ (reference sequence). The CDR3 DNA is TGTGCCAGCAGCTTAAAATCCGGGGTTGGAGATGGCTACACCTTC. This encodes CASSLKSGVGDGYTF.

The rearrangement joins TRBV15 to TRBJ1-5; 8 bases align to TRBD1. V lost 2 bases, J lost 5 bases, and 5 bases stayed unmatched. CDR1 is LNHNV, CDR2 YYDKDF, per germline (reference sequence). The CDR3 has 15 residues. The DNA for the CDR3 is TGTGCCACCAGCAGACAGGGGGCTTTATATCAGCCCCAGCATTTT. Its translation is CATSRQGALYQPQHF.

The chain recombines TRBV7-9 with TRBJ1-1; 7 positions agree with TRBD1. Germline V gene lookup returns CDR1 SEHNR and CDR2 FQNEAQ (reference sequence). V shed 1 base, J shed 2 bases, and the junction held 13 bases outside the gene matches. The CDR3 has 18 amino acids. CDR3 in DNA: TGTGCCAGCAGCTTAGAGGGGGCGGGGCTCGCGGCTAACACTGAAGCTTTCTTT. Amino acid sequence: CASSLEGAGLAANTEAFF. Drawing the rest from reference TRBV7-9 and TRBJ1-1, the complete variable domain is DTGVSQNPRHKITKRGQNVTFRCDPISEHNRLYWYRQTLGQGPEFLTYFQNEAQLEKSRLLSDRFSAERPKGSFSTLEIQRTEQGDSAMYLCASSLEGAGLAANTEAFFGQGTRLTVV.

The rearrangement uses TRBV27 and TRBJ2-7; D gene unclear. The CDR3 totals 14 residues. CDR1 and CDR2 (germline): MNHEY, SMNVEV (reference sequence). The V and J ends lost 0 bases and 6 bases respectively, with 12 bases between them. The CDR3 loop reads CASSLSAGRSEQYF. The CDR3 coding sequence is TGTGCCAGCAGTTTATCGGCCGGTAGATCCGAGCAGTACTTC.

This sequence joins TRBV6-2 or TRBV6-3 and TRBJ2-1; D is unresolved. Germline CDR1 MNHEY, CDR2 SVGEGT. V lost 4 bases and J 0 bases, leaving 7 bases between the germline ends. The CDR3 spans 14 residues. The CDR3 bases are TGTGCCAGCAGTTCGGGCCCCTCCTACAATGAGCAGTTCTTC. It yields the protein CASSSGPSYNEQFF.

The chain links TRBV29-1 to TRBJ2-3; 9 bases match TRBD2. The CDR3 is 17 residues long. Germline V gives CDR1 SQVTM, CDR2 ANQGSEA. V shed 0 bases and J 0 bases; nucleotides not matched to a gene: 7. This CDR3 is CSVEDPTSGPSTDTQYF. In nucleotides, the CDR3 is TGCAGCGTTGAAGATCCGACTAGCGGACCTAGCACAGATACGCAGTATTTT.

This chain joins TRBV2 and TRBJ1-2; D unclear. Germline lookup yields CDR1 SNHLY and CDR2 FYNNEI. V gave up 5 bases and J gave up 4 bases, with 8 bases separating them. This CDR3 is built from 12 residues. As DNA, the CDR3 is TGTGCCAGCAGTTGGGGAGGCTATGGCTACACCTTC. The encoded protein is CASSWGGYGYTF.

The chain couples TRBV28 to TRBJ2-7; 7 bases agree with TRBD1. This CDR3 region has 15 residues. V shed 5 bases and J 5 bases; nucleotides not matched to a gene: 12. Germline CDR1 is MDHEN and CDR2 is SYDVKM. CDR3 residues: CASSLRGQQGNEQYF. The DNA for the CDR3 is TGTGCCAGCAGTCTTAGGGGACAGCAAGGGAACGAGCAGTACTTC.

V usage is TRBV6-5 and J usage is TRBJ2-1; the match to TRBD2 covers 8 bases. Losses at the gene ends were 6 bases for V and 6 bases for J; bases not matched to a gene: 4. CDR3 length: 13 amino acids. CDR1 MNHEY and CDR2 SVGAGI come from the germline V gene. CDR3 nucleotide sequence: TGTGCCAGCAGCAAGCGGGAGCGCAATGAGCAGTTCTTC. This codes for CASSKRERNEQFF.

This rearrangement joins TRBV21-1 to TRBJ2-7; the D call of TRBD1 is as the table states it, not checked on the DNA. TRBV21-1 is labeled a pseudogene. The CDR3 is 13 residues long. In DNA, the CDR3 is TGTGCCAGCAGCAAAGGCGCAGGGGACGAGCAGTACTTC. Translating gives CASSKGAGDEQYF.

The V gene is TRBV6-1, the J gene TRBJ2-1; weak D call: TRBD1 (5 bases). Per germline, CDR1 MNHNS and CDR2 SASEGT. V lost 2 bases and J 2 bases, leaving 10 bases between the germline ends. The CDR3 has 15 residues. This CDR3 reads CASSESQGAYNEQFF. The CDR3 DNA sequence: TGTGCCAGCAGTGAAAGCCAGGGTGCCTACAATGAGCAGTTCTTC.

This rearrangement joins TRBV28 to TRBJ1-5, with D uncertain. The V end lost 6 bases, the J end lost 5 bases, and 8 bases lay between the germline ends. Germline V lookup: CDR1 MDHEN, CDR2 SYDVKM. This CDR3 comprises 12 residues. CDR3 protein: CASREGDQPQHF. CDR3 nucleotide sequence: TGTGCCAGCAGGGAGGGCGATCAGCCCCAGCATTTT.

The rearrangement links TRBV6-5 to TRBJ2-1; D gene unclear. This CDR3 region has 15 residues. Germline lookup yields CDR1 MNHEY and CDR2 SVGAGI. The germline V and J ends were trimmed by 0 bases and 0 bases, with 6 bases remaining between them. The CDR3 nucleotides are TGTGCCAGCAGTTACTCTTCCTACTCCTACAATGAGCAGTTCTTC. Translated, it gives CASSYSSYSYNEQFF.

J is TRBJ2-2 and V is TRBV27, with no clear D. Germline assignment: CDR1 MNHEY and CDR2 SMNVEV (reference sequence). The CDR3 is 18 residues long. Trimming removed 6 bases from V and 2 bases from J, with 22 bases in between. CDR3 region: CASSPSNQHLVNTGELFF. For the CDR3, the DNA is TGTGCCAGCAGCCCATCGAACCAGCATTTGGTTAACACCGGGGAGCTGTTTTTT.

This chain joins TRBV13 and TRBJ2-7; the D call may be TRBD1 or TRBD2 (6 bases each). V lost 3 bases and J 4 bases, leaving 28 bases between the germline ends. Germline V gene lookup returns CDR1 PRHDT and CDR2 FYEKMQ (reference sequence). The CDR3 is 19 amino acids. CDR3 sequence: CASSFLYGGSGEGPYEQYF. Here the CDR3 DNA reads TGTGCCAGCAGCTTCCTATATGGGGGCTCGGGAGAAGGACCGTACGAGCAGTACTTC. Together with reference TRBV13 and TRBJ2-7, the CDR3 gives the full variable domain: AAGVIQSPRHLIKEKRETATLKCYPIPRHDTVYWYQQGPGQDPQFLISFYEKMQSDKGSIPDRFSAQQFSDYHSELNMSSLELGDSALYFCASSFLYGGSGEGPYEQYFGPGTRLTVT.

Here the CDR3 DNA reads TGTGCCAGCAGCTTTAGGGGAGACGTTACCTCTGGGGCCAACGTCCTGACTTTC. Protein sequence: CASSFRGDVTSGANVLTF. The genes are TRBV12-1 and TRBJ2-6. TRBV12-1 is given as a pseudogene. There are 18 residues in the CDR3.

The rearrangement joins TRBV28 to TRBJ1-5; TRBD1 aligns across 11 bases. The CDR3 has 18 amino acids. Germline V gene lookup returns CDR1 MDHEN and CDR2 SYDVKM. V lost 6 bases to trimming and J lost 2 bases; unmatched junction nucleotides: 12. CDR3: CASSTGQGGSFGNQPQHF. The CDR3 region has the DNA TGTGCCAGCAGCACGGGACAGGGGGGATCATTCGGCAATCAGCCCCAGCATTTT.

CDR3 amino acids: CASSISTRTGTGQETQYF. CDR3 DNA: TGCGCCAGCAGCATCAGCACTAGAACCGGGACAGGCCAAGAGACCCAGTACTTC. This chain uses TRBV5-1 with TRBJ2-5; 8 nucleotides agree with TRBD1. The V gene end was trimmed by 4 bases and the J gene end by 1 base; junction bases not matched to a gene: 15. CDR3 length equals 18 residues. CDR1 SGHRS and CDR2 YFSETQ come from the germline V gene. The full variable domain, in which reference TRBV5-1 and TRBJ2-5 provide the parts outside the CDR3, is KAGVTQTPRYLIKTRGQQVTLSCSPISGHRSVSWYQQTPGQGLQFLFEYFSETQRNKGNFPGRFSGRQFSNSRSEMNVSTLELGDSALYLCASSISTRTGTGQETQYFGPGTRLLVL.

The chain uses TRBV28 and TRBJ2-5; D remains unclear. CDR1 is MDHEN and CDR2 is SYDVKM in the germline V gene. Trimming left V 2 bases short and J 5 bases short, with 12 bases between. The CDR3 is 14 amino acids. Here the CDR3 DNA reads TGTGCCAGCAGTTTAATTGCTGAGCGTGAGACCCAGTACTTC. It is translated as CASSLIAERETQYF.

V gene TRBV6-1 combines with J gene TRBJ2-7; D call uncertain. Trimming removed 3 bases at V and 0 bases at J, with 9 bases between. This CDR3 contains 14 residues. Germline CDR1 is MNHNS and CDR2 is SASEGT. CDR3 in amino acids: CASSDYVGSYEQYF. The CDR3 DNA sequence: TGTGCCAGCAGTGATTACGTGGGCTCCTACGAGCAGTACTTC.

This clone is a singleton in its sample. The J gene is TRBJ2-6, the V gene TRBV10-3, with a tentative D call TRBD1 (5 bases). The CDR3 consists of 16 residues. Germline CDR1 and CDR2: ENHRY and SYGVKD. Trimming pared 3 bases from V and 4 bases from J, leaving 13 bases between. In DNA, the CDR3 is TGTGCCATCAGTGACCCCCCAGGGTTGGGGGCCAACGTCCTGACTTTC. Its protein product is CAISDPPGLGANVLTF.